The next 22 T cell receptor beta chains were all read from a single sample in a study of response to subunit inactivated influenza vaccine. TCRdb redid the calling of the RT-PCR reads with MiXCR, one entry per CDR3 protein. The sample records 500,000 or so distinct CDR3 sequences, approximately 16% being singletons. Material: CD4+ T cells sorted from PBMCs, obtained less than 30 months after vaccination. The receptors stem from a man between 45 and 75 years old who received an inactivated influenza vaccine.

The chain couples TRBV4-1 to TRBJ1-5; no definite D call. The CDR3 has 13 amino acids. Germline V gene sequence: CDR1 MGHRA, CDR2 YSYEKL. V lost 0 bases and J lost 3, with 3 bases in between. CDR3 DNA: TGCGCCAGCAGCCAAGAGTACAATCAGCCCCAGCATTTT. Translating it yields CASSQEYNQPQHF.

This clonotype was seen only a few times. V is TRBV12-3 or TRBV12-4 and J is TRBJ2-5; D unresolved. The CDR3 is 12 amino acids. With 6 bases removed from V and 7 bases from J, the gap between germline ends came to 12 bases. CDR3 residues: CASSPTLGTQYF. In DNA form, the CDR3 reads TGTGCCAGCAGCCCGACCCTAGGGACCCAGTACTTC.

This clonotype has ten or more counts. CDR3 sequence (DNA): TGTGCCACCAGCATAGGGGGCTCTTACGAGCAGTACTTC. This gives the protein CATSIGGSYEQYF. The rearrangement joins TRBV15 to TRBJ2-7; 7 bases map to TRBD1. Germline V gene sequence: CDR1 LNHNV, CDR2 YYDKDF (reference sequence). The CDR3 runs to 13 residues. The junction had 4 bases not matched to a gene; V was cut back by 4 bases and J by 4 bases.

This clonotype was recorded a few times. The J gene is TRBJ2-6, the V gene TRBV24-1; D unresolved. This CDR3 contains 13 residues. V was cut by 6 bases and J by 0 bases, with 2 bases left in between. CDR1 and CDR2 from the germline V gene are KGHDR and SFDVKD. CDR3: CATSRSGANVLTF. In nucleotides, the CDR3 is TGTGCCACCAGTCGCTCTGGGGCCAACGTCCTGACTTTC.

The genes are TRBV7-2 and TRBJ1-2; D gene uncertain. This CDR3 has 13 residues. V lost 0 bases and J 6 bases, leaving 8 bases between the germline ends. Germline V gene sequence: CDR1 SGHTA, CDR2 FQGNSA. This CDR3 reads CASSLASADGYTF. In DNA form, the CDR3 reads TGTGCCAGCAGCTTAGCGTCCGCGGATGGCTACACCTTC.

The chain recombines TRBV10-2 with TRBJ2-3; 12 positions match TRBD2. Germline V gene data show CDR1 as WSHSY and CDR2 as SAAADI. J was trimmed by 3 bases and V by 0 bases; bases with no gene match: 4. The CDR3 has 17 residues. CDR3 protein: CASSESTSGGFTDTQYF. CDR3 coding DNA: TGCGCCAGCAGTGAGTCGACTAGCGGGGGTTTTACAGATACGCAGTATTTT.

V and J are TRBV5-1 and TRBJ2-7; TRBD2 matches at 13 bases. Germline CDR1 reads SGHRS; CDR2 reads YFSETQ. This CDR3 is 15 amino acids long. Trimming removed 0 bases from V and 6 bases from J; junction bases left unmatched: 3. For the CDR3, the DNA is TGCGCCAGCAGCTTGGGGACTAGCGGGAGTTCCGAGCAGTACTTC. Translated, it gives CASSLGTSGSSEQYF.

This clonotype has a handful of counts. The chain recombines TRBV5-1 with TRBJ2-1; D uncertain. Trimming took off 4 bases at V and 5 bases at J, with 10 bases between the two ends. From germline, CDR1 is SGHRS and CDR2 YFSETQ. The CDR3 consists of 13 residues. CDR3 DNA sequence: TGCGCCAGCAGCATTGGACGGAACAATGAGCAGTTCTTC. This codes for CASSIGRNNEQFF.

This clonotype occurred many times. J is TRBJ2-2 and V is TRBV28, with 8 bases matching TRBD2. Looked up from germline, CDR1 is MDHEN and CDR2 is SYDVKM. V gave up 3 bases and J gave up 0 bases; unmatched junction bases: 6. This CDR3 region has 17 residues. CDR3 in amino acids: CASSFNLGGANTGELFF. The DNA of the CDR3 is TGTGCCAGCAGTTTCAATCTCGGGGGGGCGAACACCGGGGAGCTGTTTTTT.

This clonotype was detected many times. The chain carries TRBV5-1 and TRBJ2-1; D tentatively fits TRBD1 or TRBD2 (6 bases each). From germline, CDR1 is SGHRS and CDR2 YFSETQ. This CDR3 comprises 13 residues. Trimming took 4 bases from V and 10 from J, leaving 15 bases between them. Here the CDR3 reads CASSLKQGGEQFF. Here the CDR3 DNA reads TGCGCCAGCAGCCTAAAACAGGGAGGCGAGCAGTTCTTC.

V is TRBV30 and J is TRBJ2-1, with 13 bases lining up with TRBD2. CDR3 size: 15 residues. The germline V gene has CDR1 GTSNPN and CDR2 SVGIG (reference sequence). The CDR3 DNA sequence: TGTGCGCGGTCCACTAGCGGGGGGGCCTTCAATGAGCAGTTCTTC. Protein sequence: CARSTSGGAFNEQFF.

For the CDR3, the DNA is TGCAGTGCTAGAGCTGGGTCTCGCTCCTACAATGAGCAGTTCTTC. It encodes CSARAGSRSYNEQFF. The chain carries TRBV20-1 and TRBJ2-1; no clear D gene. This CDR3 region has 15 residues. Trimming removed 1 base from V and 0 bases from J, with 10 bases in between. Germline V gene lookup returns CDR1 DFQATT and CDR2 SNEGSKA (reference sequence).

This clonotype has only a few counts. V and J are TRBV20-1 and TRBJ1-1; D is unclear. Germline CDR1 is DFQATT and CDR2 is SNEGSKA (reference sequence). The CDR3 sequence is 16 residues long. V was clipped by 2 bases and J by 0 bases, with 16 bases between them. As DNA, the CDR3 is TGCAGTGCTAGAAGGAGGACGGCCCTCTTGAACACTGAAGCTTTCTTT. Residues: CSARRRTALLNTEAFF.

This clonotype has just one count. This chain uses TRBV9 with TRBJ2-2; no firm D call. The germline CDR1 and CDR2 sequences are SGDLS and YYNGEE. Trimming left V 0 bases short and J 2 bases short, with 11 bases between. The CDR3 totals 16 residues. The CDR3 protein is CASSVATQINTGELFF. The CDR3 DNA is TGTGCCAGCAGCGTAGCTACGCAAATCAACACCGGGGAGCTGTTTTTT.

The rearrangement links TRBV5-6 to TRBJ1-2; unclear D gene. Germline CDR1 SGHDT, CDR2 YYEEEE. The germline V and J ends were trimmed by 4 bases and 4 bases, with 23 bases remaining between them. This CDR3 region has 17 residues. In nucleotides, the CDR3 is TGTGCCAGCAGCCCCTCGCGGGCAGGAGCTTACCCCTATGGCTACACCTTC. Its translation is CASSPSRAGAYPYGYTF.

This clonotype was counted at least ten times. V is TRBV12-3 or TRBV12-4 and J is TRBJ2-2; maybe TRBD2 (6 bases). V was cut by 7 bases and J by 4 bases, with 13 bases left in between. This CDR3 has 14 amino acids. The CDR3 DNA sequence: TGTGCCAGCATGAGGAGGGTTTTCACCGGGGAGCTGTTTTTT. It translates to CASMRRVFTGELFF.

This clonotype was picked up a small number of times. The chain employs TRBV24-1 and TRBJ2-2; D may be TRBD1 (7 bases). The CDR3 is 14 residues long. Trimming removed 9 bases at V and 1 base at J, with 11 bases between. CDR1 and CDR2 from the germline V gene are KGHDR and SFDVKD. The CDR3 sequence is CATAGQLNTGELFF. The CDR3 coding sequence is TGTGCCACCGCGGGACAGCTGAACACCGGGGAGCTGTTTTTT.

The CDR3 protein is CASSLPGDIATGELFF. The CDR3, as DNA: TGTGCCAGCAGTTTACCAGGGGACATCGCGACCGGGGAGCTGTTTTTT. The V call is TRBV12-3 or TRBV12-4, the J call TRBJ2-2, with D possibly matching TRBD1 (6 bases). This CDR3 has 16 residues. V was trimmed by 2 bases and J by 5 bases, leaving 15 bases between them.

This clonotype was observed a handful of times. This chain links TRBV28 with TRBJ1-2, with 9 bases aligning to TRBD1. CDR3 size: 13 residues. Germline V gene lookup returns CDR1 MDHEN and CDR2 SYDVKM. V was pared by 4 bases and J by 5 bases, with 2 bases of the junction left unmatched. The CDR3 protein is CASSSGQGYGYTF. As DNA, the CDR3 is TGTGCCAGCAGTTCTGGACAGGGGTATGGCTACACCTTC.

In its sample, this clonotype was seen many times. The chain is built from TRBV4-2 and TRBJ2-1, with TRBD2 as a possible D gene (5 bases). The CDR3 loop spans 15 amino acids. The V end lost 0 bases, the J end lost 1 base, and 7 bases lay between the germline ends. CDR1 is LGHNA and CDR2 is YNFKEQ in the germline V gene. The CDR3 loop reads CASSQETGSYNEQFF. In DNA, the CDR3 is TGTGCCAGCAGCCAAGAGACGGGATCCTACAATGAGCAGTTCTTC.

The chain uses TRBV5-1 and TRBJ1-1, with 10 bases fitting TRBD1. Germline trimming cut 0 bases from V and 3 bases from J; bases unmatched to any gene: 5. There are 16 residues in the CDR3. Germline assignment: CDR1 SGHRS and CDR2 YFSETQ. The CDR3 sequence is CASSLDVGQGDTEAFF. CDR3 DNA sequence: TGCGCCAGCAGCTTGGATGTTGGACAGGGGGACACTGAAGCTTTCTTT. Full variable domain (missing parts from reference TRBV5-1 and TRBJ1-1): KAGVTQTPRYLIKTRGQQVTLSCSPISGHRSVSWYQQTPGQGLQFLFEYFSETQRNKGNFPGRFSGRQFSNSRSEMNVSTLELGDSALYLCASSLDVGQGDTEAFFGQGTRLTVV.

This clonotype has more than one count but fewer than ten. The V and J genes are TRBV7-2 and TRBJ2-5; D ambiguous. CDR3 length: 14 amino acids. V was trimmed by 7 bases and J by 3 bases, leaving 15 bases between them. Germline assignment: CDR1 SGHTA and CDR2 FQGNSA. The CDR3 nucleotides read TGTGCCAGCACCTTCAAGTCAGCTAAAGAGACCCAGTACTTC. Translating it yields CASTFKSAKETQYF.